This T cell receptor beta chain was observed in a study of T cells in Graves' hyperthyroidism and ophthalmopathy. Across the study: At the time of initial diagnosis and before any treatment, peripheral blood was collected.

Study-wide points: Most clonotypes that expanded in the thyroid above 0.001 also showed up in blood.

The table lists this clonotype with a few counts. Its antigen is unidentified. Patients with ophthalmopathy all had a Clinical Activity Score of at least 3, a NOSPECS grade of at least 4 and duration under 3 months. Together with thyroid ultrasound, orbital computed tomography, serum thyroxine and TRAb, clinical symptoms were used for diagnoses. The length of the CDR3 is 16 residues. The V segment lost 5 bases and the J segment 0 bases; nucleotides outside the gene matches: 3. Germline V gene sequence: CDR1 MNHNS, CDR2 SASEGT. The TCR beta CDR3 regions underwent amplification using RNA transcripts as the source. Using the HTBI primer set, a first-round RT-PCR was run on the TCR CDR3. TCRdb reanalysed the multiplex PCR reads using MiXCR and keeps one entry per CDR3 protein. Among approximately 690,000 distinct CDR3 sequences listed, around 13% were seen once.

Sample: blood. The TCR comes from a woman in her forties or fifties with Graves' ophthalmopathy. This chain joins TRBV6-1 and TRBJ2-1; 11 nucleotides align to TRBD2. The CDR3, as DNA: TGTGCCAGCAGTCACCTAGCGGGAGGCTCCTACAATGAGCAGTTCTTC. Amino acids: CASSHLAGGSYNEQFF.